A single sample gave rise to the 12 T cell receptor beta chains below, sequenced in a study of T cell responses to AZD1222 COVID-19 vaccine. Clones were sequenced by immunoSEQ multiplex PCR, and TCRdb holds only the in-frame ones, with some missing. The sample lists roughly 120,000 clones, around 87% occurring once. Sequenced material: peripheral blood, taken on day 0 of AZD1222 vaccination. The receptors come from an adult in good health.

This clone was recorded a few times. The J gene is TRBJ1-4, the V gene TRBV18, with TRBD1 identical over 9 bases. CDR1 is KGHSH, CDR2 LQKENI, per germline. The CDR3 extends over 15 amino acids. V shed 4 bases, J shed 6 bases, and the junction held 6 bases outside the gene matches. For the CDR3, the DNA is TGTGCCAGCTCACTAAGGGACAGGGTTGATGAAAAACTGTTTTTT. Residues: CASSLRDRVDEKLFF.

V gene TRBV7-2 combines with J gene TRBJ1-5; no clear D. V was pared by 1 base and J by 5 bases, with 12 bases between. Germline values: CDR1 SGHTA, CDR2 FQGNSA. The CDR3 has 15 residues. CDR3 in DNA: TGTGCCAGCAGCTTAGTGGGGTTAGGAGATCAGCCCCAGCATTTT. Translating it yields CASSLVGLGDQPQHF. The full variable domain, with the rest looked up from reference TRBV7-2 and TRBJ1-5, is GAGVSQSPSNKVTEKGKDVELRCDPISGHTALYWYRQSLGQGLEFLIYFQGNSAPDKSGLPSDRFSAERTGGSVSTLTIQRTQQEDSAVYLCASSLVGLGDQPQHFGDGTRLSIL.

This chain's CDR3 is CASSSNPGGSTDTQYF. The CDR3 region has the DNA TGCGCCAGCAGCTCGAACCCCGGGGGTAGCACAGATACGCAGTATTTT. This chain connects TRBV5-1 to TRBJ2-3, with a tentative D call TRBD2 (6 bases). Trimming cost V 3 bases and J 0 bases, with 14 bases left between them. Per germline, CDR1 SGHRS and CDR2 YFSETQ. The CDR3 extends over 16 amino acids.

The J gene is TRBJ1-1, the V gene TRBV19, with D perhaps TRBD1 (5 bases). Germline loops: CDR1 LNHDA, CDR2 SQIVND (reference sequence). V lost 7 bases and J lost 4, with 16 bases in between. The CDR3 is 14 residues long. This CDR3 reads CASNRVGGITEAFF. The CDR3 DNA reads as TGTGCCAGTAACCGGGTGGGGGGAATCACTGAAGCTTTCTTT.

This chain connects TRBV6-2 or TRBV6-3 to TRBJ1-5; D unresolved. Germline V lookup: CDR1 MNHEY, CDR2 SVGEGT. V shed 5 bases and J shed 0 bases, with 8 bases lying between them. CDR3 length equals 14 residues. CDR3 nucleotides: TGTGCCAGCAGTACGTATTATAGCAATCAGCCCCAGCATTTT. The encoded protein is CASSTYYSNQPQHF.

The chain recombines TRBV19 with TRBJ1-6; weak D call: TRBD1 (5 bases). The V gene lost 8 bases and the J gene lost 7 bases, with 9 bases spanning the gap. The CDR3 covers 12 residues. Germline-derived CDR1 and CDR2 are LNHDA and SQIVND (reference sequence). DNA of the CDR3: TGTGCCAGTGGGCAGGGAAATTCACCCCTCCACTTT. This encodes CASGQGNSPLHF. Complete variable domain (other parts from reference TRBV19 and TRBJ1-6): DGGITQSPKYLFRKEGQNVTLSCEQNLNHDAMYWYRQDPGQGLRLIYYSQIVNDFQKGDIAEGYSVSREKKESFPLTVTSAQKNPTAFYLCASGQGNSPLHFGNGTRLTVT.

The CDR3 DNA follows: TGTGCCAGCAGCCACCCGGGACAGGTCCAGATGACTCGGACCACTGAAGCTTTCTTT. Translating it yields CASSHPGQVQMTRTTEAFF. The rearrangement joins TRBV3-1 (or the pseudogene TRBV3-2) to TRBJ1-1; 8 bases align to TRBD1. Germline V gene sequence: CDR1 LGHDT, CDR2 YNNKEL (reference sequence). This CDR3 comprises 19 residues. V gave up 3 bases and J gave up 4 bases; unmatched junction bases: 19.

V usage is TRBV9 and J usage is TRBJ2-7, with 9 bases fitting TRBD2. Per germline, CDR1 SGDLS and CDR2 YYNGEE. The CDR3 has 14 amino acids. Germline trimming cut 10 bases from V and 7 bases from J; bases unmatched to any gene: 15. The CDR3, as DNA: TGTGCCCGCGGAAAGGGCGGGGGGGCGAGAGAGCAGTACTTC. This codes for CARGKGGGAREQYF.

The rearrangement links TRBV2 to TRBJ2-7; 11 bases align to TRBD2. Germline trimming cut 6 bases from V and 3 bases from J; bases unmatched to any gene: 7. Germline values: CDR1 SNHLY, CDR2 FYNNEI. The CDR3 is 15 residues long. CDR3 bases: TGTGCCAGCAGGGAGACTAGCGGGGTCGGCTACGAGCAGTACTTC. Protein: CASRETSGVGYEQYF.

The rearrangement links TRBV20-1 to TRBJ2-5; perhaps TRBD1 as D (6 bases). Trimming removed 6 bases from V and 5 bases from J, with 10 bases in between. The CDR3 totals 11 residues. Germline CDR1 reads DFQATT; CDR2 reads SNEGSKA (reference sequence). CDR3 DNA sequence: TGCAGTGCAAAGAGGGGGGAGACCCAGTACTTC. Translation: CSAKRGETQYF.

V usage is TRBV5-1 and J usage is TRBJ1-1, with D perhaps matching TRBD1 (5 bases). Germline V lookup: CDR1 SGHRS, CDR2 YFSETQ. V lost 3 bases, J lost 7 bases, and 16 bases lay in between. This CDR3 spans 14 amino acids. Written as DNA, the CDR3 is TGCGCCAGCAGCTGGACGCAGGGTATGAATGAAGCTTTCTTT. Protein product: CASSWTQGMNEAFF.

This sequence joins TRBV19 and TRBJ1-3; perhaps TRBD1 as D (6 bases). V dropped 6 bases and J dropped 7 bases, with 22 bases sitting between them. Germline V gene lookup returns CDR1 LNHDA and CDR2 SQIVND (reference sequence). The CDR3 runs to 16 residues. In DNA, the CDR3 is TGTGCCAGTAGGGCACTTGCTGGGGGGCAAGTGAACACCATATATTTT. As protein: CASRALAGGQVNTIYF.